These 29 T cell receptor beta chains originate from one sample sequenced in a study of blood T cells in healthy people across ages. The use of a sample-barcoded 5' primer and a J-beta primer mix characterized a second PCR of 7 to 11 cycles. MiXCR, applied by TCRdb to the 5' RACE reads, yields one record per CDR3 protein. The sample consists of over 1,500,000 distinct CDR3 sequences, about 39% of them appearing once. The sequencing sample was made of blood. The source of these receptors is a human donor in good health.

This clonotype turned up a few times. The chain has TRBV15 and TRBJ2-1, with 7 nucleotides matching TRBD2. The germline CDR1 and CDR2 sequences are LNHNV and YYDKDF (reference sequence). CDR3 length equals 15 residues. V dropped 0 bases and J dropped 4; count of bases not matched to a gene: 3. Here the CDR3 reads CATSRDPAGYNEQFF. The CDR3 DNA reads as TGTGCCACCAGCAGAGATCCAGCGGGGTACAATGAGCAGTTCTTC. Drawing the rest from reference TRBV15 and TRBJ2-1, the complete variable domain is DAMVIQNPRYQVTQFGKPVTLSCSQTLNHNVMYWYQQKSSQAPKLLFHYYDKDFNNEADTPDNFQSRRPNTSFCFLDIRSPGLGDTAMYLCATSRDPAGYNEQFFGPGTRLTVL.

The chain employs TRBV12-3 or TRBV12-4 and TRBJ2-3; D unresolved. V dropped 8 bases and J dropped 4 bases, with 13 bases sitting between them. This CDR3 has 13 amino acids. The DNA of the CDR3 is TGTGCCAGCGGATACTCACACCCAGATACGCAGTATTTT. This codes for CASGYSHPDTQYF.

This clonotype was counted a few times. The chain uses TRBV20-1 and TRBJ1-2, with TRBD1 as a possible D gene (6 bases). The length of the CDR3 is 14 residues. Germline CDR1 and CDR2: DFQATT and SNEGSKA (reference sequence). V was cut by 1 base and J by 7 bases, with 16 bases left in between. Written as DNA, the CDR3 is TGCAGTGCTAGAGGCTTCAGGGGAGAAGGTGGCTACACCTTC. It is translated as CSARGFRGEGGYTF.

This clonotype was seen a few times. The chain combines TRBV4-2 with TRBJ1-6, with 8 bases matching TRBD1. The CDR3 runs to 18 residues. Germline V CDR1 and CDR2: LGHNA, YNFKEQ. Trimming cost V 0 bases and J 11 bases; bases outside gene matches: 15. The CDR3 DNA reads TGTGCCAGCAGCCAAGAAGATACAGGGGGGTTAGATGGAACACCCCTCCACTTT. As protein: CASSQEDTGGLDGTPLHF.

The table lists this clonotype with a few counts. CDR3: CASSLSPTSGATRATQYF. The CDR3 DNA reads TGTGCCAGCAGTTTATCCCCGACTAGCGGGGCCACTCGGGCGACCCAGTACTTC. The V and J genes are TRBV27 and TRBJ2-5; 11 bases map to TRBD2. Trimming cost V 0 bases and J 7 bases; bases outside gene matches: 13. CDR3 length equals 18 residues. Germline-derived CDR1 and CDR2 are MNHEY and SMNVEV (reference sequence).

The chain recombines TRBV4-3 with TRBJ1-6; the D is unclear. V lost 2 bases and J 7 bases, leaving 15 bases between the germline ends. Germline V gene data show CDR1 as LGHNA and CDR2 as YSLEER. The length of the CDR3 is 16 residues. The CDR3 sequence is CASSQTVGLGNSPLHF. DNA for the CDR3: TGCGCCAGCAGCCAAACCGTGGGTTTAGGAAATTCACCCCTCCACTTT.

The chain joins TRBV6-2 or TRBV6-3 to TRBJ2-5; 7 bases are a match to TRBD2. This CDR3 is built from 15 residues. Germline V CDR1 and CDR2: MNHEY, SVGEGT. V shed 7 bases and J 6 bases; nucleotides not matched to a gene: 14. In nucleotides, the CDR3 is TGTGCCAGCAATTCGCTGGGGGGGTTGGCAAAGACCCAGTACTTC. As protein: CASNSLGGLAKTQYF.

The chain is built from TRBV20-1 and TRBJ1-1; TRBD1 matches at 7 bases. V shed 5 bases, J shed 5 bases, and the junction held 14 bases outside the gene matches. The CDR3 consists of 15 residues. CDR1 and CDR2 (germline): DFQATT, SNEGSKA (reference sequence). The CDR3 DNA sequence: TGCAGTGCTGATATAGACAGGGCGGAGGATACTGAAGCTTTCTTT. Protein sequence: CSADIDRAEDTEAFF.

The chain employs TRBV6-6 and TRBJ2-4; no definite D call. Trimming removed 9 bases at V and 13 bases at J, with 22 bases between. CDR3 size: 13 residues. Germline loops: CDR1 MNHNY, CDR2 SVGAGI (reference sequence). As DNA, the CDR3 is TGTGCCAGTAGACGGATTACCTACAATGAGCAGTACTTC. The encoded protein is CASRRITYNEQYF.

V is TRBV9 and J is TRBJ2-1; D call uncertain. There are 13 residues in the CDR3. In germline, CDR1 is SGDLS, CDR2 YYNGEE. Trimming pared 4 bases from V and 4 bases from J, leaving 9 bases between. The CDR3 nucleotides read TGTGCCAGCAGCTCAGCAGATTACAATGAGCAGTTCTTC. This sequence encodes CASSSADYNEQFF.

There are a few counts of this clonotype. This chain connects TRBV20-1 to TRBJ2-7; D is possibly TRBD2 (6 bases). CDR3 length: 13 residues. Trimming removed 5 bases at V and 0 bases at J, with 11 bases between. From germline, CDR1 is DFQATT and CDR2 SNEGSKA (reference sequence). CDR3 nucleotide sequence: TGCAGTGCTTCCGAGGGACTCTCCTACGAGCAGTACTTC. Protein: CSASEGLSYEQYF.

The V and J genes are TRBV5-1 and TRBJ1-1; D call uncertain. Trimming removed 1 base at V and 3 bases at J, with 13 bases between. The CDR3 runs 15 residues. Germline CDR1 SGHRS, CDR2 YFSETQ. CDR3 loop: CASSLMSEADTEAFF. DNA of the CDR3: TGCGCCAGCAGCTTGATGTCAGAGGCGGACACTGAAGCTTTCTTT.

This clonotype was found a few times. The chain recombines TRBV28 with TRBJ1-1, with D tentatively TRBD1 (6 bases). The germline V gene encodes CDR1 MDHEN and CDR2 SYDVKM. The germline V and J ends were trimmed by 6 bases and 7 bases, with 21 bases remaining between them. This CDR3 region has 15 residues. The DNA for the CDR3 is TGTGCCAGCAGCGTCTCAAACAGGGCCCGGGGTGAAGCTTTCTTT. Protein: CASSVSNRARGEAFF.

Concerning this clonotype itself: One junction end disagrees with the germline gene, perhaps due to a read error. This chain links TRBV20-1 with TRBJ2-1; D may correspond to TRBD1 or TRBD2 (6 bases each). In germline, CDR1 is DFQATT, CDR2 SNEGSKA (reference sequence). The CDR3 totals 15 residues. The CDR3 loop reads CSARDFEGGKNGQFF. CDR3 nucleotide sequence: TGCAGTGCTAGAGATTTTGAGGGGGGAAAGAATGGGCAGTTCTTC.

The rearrangement uses TRBV4-3 and TRBJ1-1; D is unresolved. CDR1 and CDR2 (germline): LGHNA, YSLEER. The germline V and J ends were trimmed by 3 bases and 5 bases, with 16 bases remaining between them. The CDR3 is made up of 15 amino acids. This CDR3 reads CASSHAGRGGTEAFF. CDR3 nucleotide sequence: TGCGCCAGCAGCCACGCAGGACGGGGAGGGACTGAAGCTTTCTTT.

The chain uses TRBV5-1 and TRBJ1-2; 8 bases line up with TRBD1. Germline CDR1 is SGHRS and CDR2 is YFSETQ. This CDR3 contains 14 residues. J lost 6 bases, V lost 3 bases, and 7 bases had no gene match. CDR3 DNA sequence: TGCGCCAGCAGCTCGATGACAGGGGAGGATGGCTACACCTTC. It is translated as CASSSMTGEDGYTF.

The V gene is TRBV27, the J gene TRBJ2-1; D is possibly TRBD1 or TRBD2 (6 bases each). CDR3 length: 13 residues. V lost 8 bases to trimming and J lost 7 bases, with 15 bases between them. Germline V gene sequence: CDR1 MNHEY, CDR2 SMNVEV (reference sequence). The CDR3 DNA reads as TGTGCCAGCGGTCTGGGGGGCTATAATGAGCAGTTCTTC. Protein sequence: CASGLGGYNEQFF.

This clonotype came up many times. The rearrangement joins TRBV10-3 to TRBJ2-5; no firm D call. Germline-derived CDR1 and CDR2 are ENHRY and SYGVKD. This CDR3 has 13 amino acids. The V and J ends lost 5 bases and 3 bases respectively, with 10 bases between them. The CDR3 loop is CAISQRIEETQYF. CDR3 DNA: TGTGCCATCAGTCAGAGGATAGAAGAGACCCAGTACTTC.

This clonotype came up a few times. The chain is built from TRBV5-1 and TRBJ2-1; tentative D call: TRBD1 (6 bases). The V end was cut by 5 bases, the J end by 11 bases, with 17 bases between. The germline gives CDR1 SGHRS, CDR2 YFSETQ. There are 13 residues in the CDR3. The CDR3 nucleotides are TGCGCCAGCAGTTCTAGCCTGGACAGTCAGCAGTTCTTC. Its protein product is CASSSSLDSQQFF.

The rearrangement links TRBV28 to TRBJ2-1, with a weak D call TRBD2 (5 bases). V was shortened by 5 bases and J by 2 bases, with 19 bases between the two germline ends. Per germline, CDR1 MDHEN and CDR2 SYDVKM. The CDR3 totals 17 residues. CDR3 sequence: CASSLRGFYSPYNEQFF. CDR3 DNA sequence: TGTGCCAGCAGTCTACGGGGTTTTTATTCCCCCTACAATGAGCAGTTCTTC.

The chain employs TRBV15 and TRBJ2-3, with D possibly TRBD1 on 5 matching bases. The CDR3 spans 15 residues. CDR1 is LNHNV, CDR2 YYDKDF, per germline (reference sequence). The germline V and J ends were trimmed by 1 base and 5 bases, with 13 bases remaining between them. The CDR3 here is CATSRARGALDTQYF. Written as DNA, the CDR3 is TGTGCCACCAGCAGAGCACGTGGGGCCCTAGATACGCAGTATTTT. The variable domain in full, completed from reference TRBV15 and TRBJ2-3, reads DAMVIQNPRYQVTQFGKPVTLSCSQTLNHNVMYWYQQKSSQAPKLLFHYYDKDFNNEADTPDNFQSRRPNTSFCFLDIRSPGLGDTAMYLCATSRARGALDTQYFGPGTRLTVL.

This clonotype showed up just a few times. The V gene is TRBV10-3, the J gene TRBJ1-1; tentative D call: TRBD1 (6 bases). This CDR3 spans 14 amino acids. Trimming shortened V by 6 bases and J by 4 bases, and 15 bases separated the two germline ends. Germline values: CDR1 ENHRY, CDR2 SYGVKD. CDR3 DNA: TGTGCCATCAGGGTGGCAGGGGAGGGCACTGAAGCTTTCTTT. It specifies CAIRVAGEGTEAFF.

CDR3 DNA sequence: TGTGCCAGCAGCGTACGACCCAGGGGACCTAGCACAGATACGCAGTATTTT. The encoded protein is CASSVRPRGPSTDTQYF. This sequence joins TRBV9 and TRBJ2-3, with D possibly matching TRBD1 (6 bases). The CDR3 loop spans 17 amino acids. V was trimmed by 1 base and J by 0 bases, leaving 15 bases between them. Germline V gene lookup returns CDR1 SGDLS and CDR2 YYNGEE.

This clonotype has more than one count but fewer than ten. V usage is TRBV5-1 and J usage is TRBJ2-7, with no clear D. CDR3 size: 15 residues. V dropped 0 bases and J dropped 1 base, with 11 bases sitting between them. From germline, CDR1 is SGHRS and CDR2 YFSETQ. This CDR3 is CASSLDGAGSYEQYF. The DNA of the CDR3 is TGCGCCAGCAGCTTGGATGGTGCAGGATCCTACGAGCAGTACTTC.

This chain connects TRBV20-1 to TRBJ2-5; D remains unclear. V dropped 5 bases and J dropped 3 bases, with 13 bases sitting between them. The CDR3 has 13 amino acids. Germline V gene lookup returns CDR1 DFQATT and CDR2 SNEGSKA (reference sequence). Here the CDR3 reads CSAARILKETQYF. As DNA, the CDR3 is TGCAGTGCTGCGCGAATCCTGAAAGAGACCCAGTACTTC.

The V and J genes are TRBV27 and TRBJ2-7; 10 bases map to TRBD1. Germline V gene lookup returns CDR1 MNHEY and CDR2 SMNVEV (reference sequence). The J segment lost 3 bases and the V segment lost 4 bases, leaving 15 bases of the junction unmatched. This CDR3 is 18 amino acids long. CDR3 sequence reads: CASSSRDMGRTGGYEQYF. The CDR3 DNA reads TGTGCCAGCAGTTCTAGAGACATGGGAAGGACAGGGGGCTACGAGCAGTACTTC.

This clonotype has more than one count but fewer than ten. V and J are TRBV10-3 and TRBJ2-3, with D unclear. The CDR3 totals 13 residues. The V gene's germline CDR1 is ENHRY and CDR2 SYGVKD. Trimming cost V 6 bases and J 2 bases, with 9 bases left between them. CDR3 in DNA: TGTGCCATCAGCGACCTCTACACAGATACGCAGTATTTT. The encoded protein is CAISDLYTDTQYF.

This clonotype showed up just a few times. The chain employs TRBV5-1 and TRBJ2-4; D could derive from TRBD1 or TRBD2 (5 bases each). The J call may be incorrect, as the DNA end agrees better with TRBJ2-7. Germline CDR1 reads SGHRS; CDR2 reads YFSETQ. This CDR3 region has 15 residues. The CDR3 protein is CASSLVAGADGEQYF. The DNA for the CDR3 is TGCGCCAGCAGCTTGGTCGCCGGGGCCGACGGCGAGCAGTACTTC.

This rearrangement joins TRBV6-2 or TRBV6-3 to TRBJ1-2; no clear D gene. From germline, CDR1 is MNHEY and CDR2 SVGEGT. Trimming cost V 5 bases and J 9 bases, with 13 bases left between them. The CDR3 consists of 12 residues. CDR3 DNA: TGTGCCAGCAGTCCACCGGATTACAGCTACACCTTC. It translates to CASSPPDYSYTF.